The sequence of this T cell receptor beta chain was determined in a study of T cell changes during pregnancy in multiple sclerosis. Germline CDR1 reads KGHSH; CDR2 reads LQKENI. The V and J ends lost 5 bases and 6 bases respectively, with 9 bases between them. CDR3 length equals 12 residues. Measured with immunoSEQ multiplex PCR; TCRdb has only the in-frame clones, and not every one. The sample lists about 75,000 clones, 90% to 95% occurring once. The J gene is TRBJ2-3, the V gene TRBV18; no firm D call. This clonotype was obtained from a female donor with multiple sclerosis, enrolled in a pregnancy study. The specimen comprised CD4+ T cells from peripheral blood mononuclear cells, sampled after pregnancy. The DNA for the CDR3 is TGTGCCAGCTCATATCTTCCGGATACGCAGTATTTT. Translation: CASSYLPDTQYF.